The present T cell receptor (beta chain) was sequenced within a study of blood T cell repertoires in COVID-19. Looking at the study overall: COVID-19 samples, acute and convalescent, were from the United States, Italy and Spain. Sources were T cells, B-cell-depleted T cells, or PBMCs; the material itself was cDNA or gDNA.

Clones were read by immunoSEQ multiplex PCR, and TCRdb kept only the in-frame ones, dropping some. The sample has some 90,000 clones; roughly nine tenths are singletons. The sequence was obtained from a man aged 45-65 years with acute or convalescent COVID-19. The material sequenced was peripheral blood.

As DNA, the CDR3 is TGTGCCTGGAGTGCTTTTTACAATGAGCAGTTCTTC. It is translated as CAWSAFYNEQFF. V usage is TRBV30 and J usage is TRBJ2-1; D unclear. Germline values: CDR1 GTSNPN, CDR2 SVGIG (reference sequence). CDR3 length: 12 amino acids. V was cut by 1 base and J by 4 bases, with 5 bases left in between.